Listed here are 12 T cell receptor beta chains from one sample, sequenced in a study of cytomegalovirus exposure and HLA in healthy donors. Researchers ran the PCR with 60 Vbeta and 13 Jbeta primers. Only in-frame clones appear in the TCRdb table, and some are missing; sequencing was by immunoSEQ multiplex PCR. Altogether roughly 120,000 clones are present, 8.5% to 10% being singletons, with the ten largest covering 5.5%. The source material was PBMCs. The receptor set was obtained from a man aged 40-49 years in good health and CMV-seronegative.

This clone was seen only a few times. The sample holds other DNA sequences that translate to the same CDR3. The rearrangement uses TRBV15 and TRBJ1-3; no firm D call. V lost 5 bases to trimming and J lost 4 bases, with 15 bases between them. The CDR3 runs 15 residues. Germline values: CDR1 LNHNV, CDR2 YYDKDF (reference sequence). The CDR3 sequence is CATSPRRGGGNTIYF. CDR3 coding DNA: TGTGCCACCAGCCCGAGGCGGGGAGGAGGAAACACCATATATTTT.

This chain joins TRBV18 and TRBJ1-1, with 7 bases lining up with TRBD1. Germline V lookup: CDR1 KGHSH, CDR2 LQKENI. The CDR3 has 14 residues. The trim removed 5 bases at V and 3 bases at J, leaving 6 bases unmatched. CDR3 in DNA: TGTGCCAGCTCAGAGGGGGCGGTGGACACTGAAGCTTTCTTT. It codes for CASSEGAVDTEAFF.

The chain combines TRBV19 with TRBJ1-5, with D possibly matching TRBD1 (5 bases). The CDR3 has 12 amino acids. Trimming left V 7 bases short and J 6 bases short, with 10 bases between. Germline V lookup: CDR1 LNHDA, CDR2 SQIVND (reference sequence). DNA of the CDR3: TGTGCCAGTACCTTGGGGGGTCAGCCCCAGCATTTT. This encodes CASTLGGQPQHF.

This clone turned up a few times. J is TRBJ2-2 and V is TRBV28, with D possibly being TRBD1 (5 bases). This CDR3 has 16 residues. V was clipped by 4 bases and J by 1 base, with 13 bases between them. Germline loops: CDR1 MDHEN, CDR2 SYDVKM. As DNA, the CDR3 is TGTGCCAGCAGTTCCTCAGGGCCGGAGAACACCGGGGAGCTGTTTTTT. It encodes CASSSSGPENTGELFF.

The sample holds a few counts of this clone. The J gene is TRBJ2-5, the V gene TRBV19, with D perhaps matching TRBD1 (7 bases). CDR1 is LNHDA and CDR2 is SQIVND in the germline V gene (reference sequence). The V end lost 4 bases, the J end lost 4 bases, and 19 bases lay between the germline ends. The CDR3 runs to 16 residues. CDR3 in amino acids: CASSTLRGAGGETQYF. The CDR3 DNA reads as TGTGCCAGTAGTACCCTCAGGGGGGCCGGTGGAGAGACCCAGTACTTC.

V is TRBV7-6 and J is TRBJ2-3, with D perhaps matching TRBD1 (5 bases). V shed 0 bases and J shed 4 bases, with 5 bases lying between them. Germline V gives CDR1 SGHVS, CDR2 FNYEAQ. The CDR3 runs 13 residues. The CDR3 loop reads CASSLAGPDTQYF. The CDR3, as DNA: TGTGCCAGCAGCTTAGCGGGGCCAGATACGCAGTATTTT.

In its sample, this clone was seen a few times. V usage is TRBV7-9 and J usage is TRBJ2-5; 13 bases align to TRBD2. The germline V gene has CDR1 SEHNR and CDR2 FQNEAQ (reference sequence). The CDR3 runs 18 residues. Trimming removed 5 bases from V and 5 bases from J; junction bases left unmatched: 14. CDR3 region: CASSPPLRLAGGGETQYF. In DNA form, the CDR3 reads TGTGCCAGCAGCCCCCCCCTACGACTAGCGGGGGGCGGGGAGACCCAGTACTTC.

The chain is built from TRBV18 and TRBJ2-7; TRBD2 agrees at 10 bases. Germline CDR1 and CDR2: KGHSH and LQKENI. Trimming took 2 bases from V and 5 from J; bases not matched to a gene: 3. This CDR3 comprises 14 residues. CDR3 in DNA: TGTGCCAGCTCACCAAGCGGGGGGGCCCACGAGCAGTACTTC. It codes for CASSPSGGAHEQYF.

In its sample, this clone was seen a few times. The chain has TRBV19 and TRBJ1-1, with D hard to call. In germline, CDR1 is LNHDA, CDR2 SQIVND (reference sequence). The CDR3 runs 16 residues. Trimming took off 7 bases at V and 1 base at J, with 19 bases between the two ends. CDR3 sequence reads: CASTPWPGGRNTEAFF. As DNA, the CDR3 is TGTGCCAGTACCCCTTGGCCAGGTGGCCGGAACACTGAAGCTTTCTTT.

This clone was counted a few times. The genes are TRBV4-3 and TRBJ2-5; TRBD2 agrees at 12 bases. Germline V gene lookup returns CDR1 LGHNA and CDR2 YSLEER. This CDR3 is 17 amino acids long. Trimming at V came to 0 bases and at J to 2 bases, leaving 4 bases not matched to a gene. DNA of the CDR3: TGCGCCAGCAGCCAAGACCGGACTAGCGGGGTTCAAGAGACCCAGTACTTC. Translating gives CASSQDRTSGVQETQYF.

The chain combines TRBV6-5 with TRBJ2-2; possible D gene TRBD1, 5 bases. CDR1 and CDR2 from the germline V gene are MNHEY and SVGAGI. The CDR3 is 14 amino acids. Trimming removed 2 bases from V and 5 bases from J, with 9 bases in between. CDR3 DNA sequence: TGTGCCAGCAGTTACCAGACAGTTACCGGGGAGCTGTTTTTT. This codes for CASSYQTVTGELFF.

This clone has only a few counts. The genes are TRBV5-6 and TRBJ2-7, with D possibly TRBD2 on 5 matching bases. The CDR3 totals 14 residues. The germline V gene encodes CDR1 SGHDT and CDR2 YYEEEE. Deletions cut 5 bases from V and 0 bases from J, with 12 bases between. CDR3 DNA: TGTGCCAGCAGTCTAGGAGGTAGCTCCTACGAGCAGTACTTC. Protein: CASSLGGSSYEQYF.